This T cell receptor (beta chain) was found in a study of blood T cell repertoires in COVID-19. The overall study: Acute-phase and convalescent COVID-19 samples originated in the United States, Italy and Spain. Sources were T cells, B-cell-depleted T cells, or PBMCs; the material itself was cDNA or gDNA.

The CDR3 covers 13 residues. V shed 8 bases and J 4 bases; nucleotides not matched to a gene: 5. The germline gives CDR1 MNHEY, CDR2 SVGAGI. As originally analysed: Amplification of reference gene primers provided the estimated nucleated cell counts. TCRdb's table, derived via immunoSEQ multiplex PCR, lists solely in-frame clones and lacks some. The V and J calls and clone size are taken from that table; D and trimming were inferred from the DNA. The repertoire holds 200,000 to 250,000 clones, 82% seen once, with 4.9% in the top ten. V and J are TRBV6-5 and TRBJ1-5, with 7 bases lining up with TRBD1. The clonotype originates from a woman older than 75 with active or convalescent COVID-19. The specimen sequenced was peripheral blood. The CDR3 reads CASSAGGNQPQHF. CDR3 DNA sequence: TGTGCCAGCTCGGCAGGGGGTAATCAGCCCCAGCATTTT.